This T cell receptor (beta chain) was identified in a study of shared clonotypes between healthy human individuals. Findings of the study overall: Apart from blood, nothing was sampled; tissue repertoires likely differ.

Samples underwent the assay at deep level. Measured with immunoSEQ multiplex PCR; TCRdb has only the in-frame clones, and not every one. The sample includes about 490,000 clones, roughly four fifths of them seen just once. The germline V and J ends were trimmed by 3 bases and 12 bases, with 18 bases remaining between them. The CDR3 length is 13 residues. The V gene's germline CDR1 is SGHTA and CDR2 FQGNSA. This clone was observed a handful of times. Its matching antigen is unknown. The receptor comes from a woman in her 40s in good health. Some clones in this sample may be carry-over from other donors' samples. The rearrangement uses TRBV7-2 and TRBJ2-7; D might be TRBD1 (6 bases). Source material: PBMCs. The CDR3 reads CASSFRDQGTPYF. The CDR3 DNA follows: TGTGCCAGCAGCTTTCGAGACCAGGGGACCCCGTACTTC. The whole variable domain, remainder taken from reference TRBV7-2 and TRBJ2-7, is GAGVSQSPSNKVTEKGKDVELRCDPISGHTALYWYRQSLGQGLEFLIYFQGNSAPDKSGLPSDRFSAERTGGSVSTLTIQRTQQEDSAVYLCASSFRDQGTPYFGPGTRLTVT.